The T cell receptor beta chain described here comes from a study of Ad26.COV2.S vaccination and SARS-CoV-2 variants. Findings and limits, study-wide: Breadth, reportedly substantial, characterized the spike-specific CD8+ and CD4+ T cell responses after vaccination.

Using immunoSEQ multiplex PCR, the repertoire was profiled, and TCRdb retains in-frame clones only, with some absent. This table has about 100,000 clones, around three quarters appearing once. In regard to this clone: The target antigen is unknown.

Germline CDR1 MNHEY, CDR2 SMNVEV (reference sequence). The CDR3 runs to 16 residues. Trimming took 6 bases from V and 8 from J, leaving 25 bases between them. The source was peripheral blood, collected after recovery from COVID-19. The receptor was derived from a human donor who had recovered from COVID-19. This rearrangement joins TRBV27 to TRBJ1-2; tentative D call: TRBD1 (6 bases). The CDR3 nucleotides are TGTGCCAGCAGACGAAATTCAGTAGGGGGTATTGGCGGCTACACCTTC. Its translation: CASRRNSVGGIGGYTF.